Shown below are 10 T cell receptor beta chains from a single sample sequenced in a study of identifying expanded T cells in peripheral blood. Data came from immunoSEQ multiplex PCR; TCRdb stores just in-frame clones and leaves some out. The repertoire has about 82,000 clones, 70% to 90% of them found once; the top ten carry roughly 7.7%. The sequencing sample was made of blood. The receptor source for this set is a person aged 18-69 years in good health.

This clone has only a few counts. The CDR3 DNA sequence: TGTGCCATCAGTGTGGCCGACAGCTCCTACGAGCAGTACTTC. Translating it yields CAISVADSSYEQYF. The J gene is TRBJ2-7, the V gene TRBV10-3; D may be TRBD1 (5 bases). Trimming removed 4 bases from V and 0 bases from J, with 10 bases in between. Germline V lookup: CDR1 ENHRY, CDR2 SYGVKD. The CDR3 loop spans 14 amino acids.

Only a few counts were recorded for this clone. V and J are TRBV6-6 and TRBJ1-2; possibly TRBD1 for D (6 bases). The germline gives CDR1 MNHNY, CDR2 SVGAGI (reference sequence). Trimming shortened V by 4 bases and J by 8 bases, and 8 bases separated the two germline ends. This CDR3 spans 11 amino acids. CDR3 coding DNA: TGTGCCAGCAGTTCAGGGGTCGGCTACACCTTC. It codes for CASSSGVGYTF.

The chain has TRBV5-6 and TRBJ1-1; possible D gene TRBD1, 6 bases. CDR1 and CDR2 (germline): SGHDT, YYEEEE. Trimming took 5 bases from V and 7 from J, leaving 15 bases between them. The CDR3 loop spans 13 amino acids. CDR3 region: CASSLGAASEAFF. In DNA form, the CDR3 reads TGTGCCAGCAGTCTGGGGGCAGCCAGTGAAGCTTTCTTT.

The V and J genes are TRBV6-1 and TRBJ1-1, with 8 positions matching TRBD1. V shed 4 bases, J shed 4 bases, and the junction held 8 bases outside the gene matches. This CDR3 region has 15 residues. Looked up from germline, CDR1 is MNHNS and CDR2 is SASEGT. The CDR3 DNA reads TGTGCCAGCAGTGGACGATATACAGGGGGCACTGAAGCTTTCTTT. Translation: CASSGRYTGGTEAFF.

This chain connects TRBV7-3 to TRBJ1-6; 7 bases fit TRBD1. The CDR3 is 15 amino acids. CDR1 SGHTA and CDR2 FQGTGA come from the germline V gene. J was trimmed by 5 bases and V by 0 bases; bases with no gene match: 1. Here the CDR3 reads CASSLTGTDNSPLHF. The CDR3 DNA follows: TGTGCCAGCAGCTTAACGGGGACAGATAATTCACCCCTCCACTTT.

This sequence joins TRBV30 and TRBJ1-1, with a possible D match to TRBD1 (5 bases). V gave up 5 bases and J gave up 11 bases, with 21 bases separating them. This CDR3 region has 13 residues. Germline V gene data show CDR1 as GTSNPN and CDR2 as SVGIG (reference sequence). The DNA for the CDR3 is TGTGCCTGGGGACCTGGGACTGTGGGGTGGGCTTTCTTT. It is translated as CAWGPGTVGWAFF. The full variable domain, in which reference TRBV30 and TRBJ1-1 provide the parts outside the CDR3, is SQTIHQWPATLVQPVGSPLSLECTVEGTSNPNLYWYRQAAGRGLQLLFYSVGIGQISSEVPQNLSASRPQDRQFILSSKKLLLSDSGFYLCAWGPGTVGWAFFGQGTRLTVV.

The rearrangement uses TRBV18 and TRBJ1-4; the D is unclear. Germline V gene data show CDR1 as KGHSH and CDR2 as LQKENI. This CDR3 comprises 18 residues. Trimming shortened V by 4 bases and J by 6 bases, and 24 bases separated the two germline ends. The CDR3 protein is CASSLRGGSKLLHEKLFF. The DNA of the CDR3 is TGTGCCAGCTCACTACGGGGAGGGTCTAAACTCCTTCATGAAAAACTGTTTTTT.

The chain employs TRBV11-2 and TRBJ2-6; no firm D call. V lost 5 bases to trimming and J lost 0 bases, with 8 bases between them. Germline CDR1 SGHAT, CDR2 FQNNGV. The CDR3 runs to 15 residues. The chain's CDR3 is CASSRTFSGANVLTF. The DNA of the CDR3 is TGTGCCAGCAGCCGTACATTCTCTGGGGCCAACGTCCTGACTTTC.

This clone has more than one count but fewer than ten. The rearrangement joins TRBV11-2 to TRBJ1-3; D is uncertain. The CDR3 is 11 amino acids. The V gene's germline CDR1 is SGHAT and CDR2 FQNNGV. V was shortened by 5 bases and J by 4 bases, with 3 bases between the two germline ends. The CDR3 nucleotides are TGTGCCAGCAGCCGAGGAAACACCATATATTTT. Translated, it gives CASSRGNTIYF.

The V gene is TRBV7-3, the J gene TRBJ1-6; a possible D gene is TRBD1 (5 bases). V was shortened by 6 bases and J by 5 bases, with 11 bases between the two germline ends. The germline V gene has CDR1 SGHTA and CDR2 FQGTGA. This CDR3 has 14 amino acids. CDR3: CASSIVRDNSPLHF. In DNA form, the CDR3 reads TGTGCCAGCAGTATAGTCAGGGATAATTCACCCCTCCACTTT.